A selection of T cell receptor beta chains follows, all from one sample in a study of CD8+CD57+ T cells in acquired aplastic anemia. TCRdb re-analysed the reads in MiXCR, keeping a single row per CDR3 protein. The sample includes about 200,000 distinct CDR3 sequences, almost 50% seen only once; the top ten take 15% to 20%. Sequencing was carried out using sorted CD4+, CD8+, or CD8+CD57+ T cells (not recorded which) from PBMCs. These receptors all stem from a human donor with aplastic anemia. Each CDR3 is given with its conserved first and last residue. D genes are given only for firm matches. Some rows mark clone size as missing; the rest say once, few, many or name a class of expanded clone.

clone_size	d_call	v_call	j_call	cdr3_aa	cdr3_nt
once	.	TRBV11-3	TRBJ1-1	CASSLFVDTEAFF	TGTGCCAGCAGCTTATTTGTCGACACTGAAGCTTTCTTT
many	.	TRBV19	TRBJ2-7	CASSRGQGPYEQYF	TGTGCCAGTAGTAGGGGCCAGGGGCCCTACGAGCAGTACTTC
many	.	TRBV5-1	TRBJ1-3	CASSTDVSFSGNTIYF	TGCGCCAGCAGCACGGATGTAAGTTTTTCTGGAAACACCATATATTTT
few	.	TRBV6-5	TRBJ2-4	CASQSLGNIQYF	TGTGCCAGCCAGTCACTGGGGAACATTCAGTACTTC
.	TRBD1	TRBV9	TRBJ2-1	CASSGQGAYNEQFF	TGTGCCAGCAGCGGACAGGGGGCTTACAATGAGCAGTTCTTC
many	.	TRBV2	TRBJ2-7	CASSFSQGPYEQYF	TGTGCCAGCAGTTTTTCTCAGGGACCTTACGAGCAGTACTTC
.	TRBD1	TRBV7-2	TRBJ1-6	CASRTPGQGGNSPLHF	TGTGCCAGCAGGACGCCGGGACAGGGAGGGAATTCACCCCTCCACTTT
.	TRBD1	TRBV15	TRBJ1-5	CATSSPTGDNQPQHF	TGTGCCACCAGCAGCCCGACAGGGGACAATCAGCCCCAGCATTTT
many	TRBD1	TRBV20-1	TRBJ1-1	CSAPGQQFEAFF	TGCAGCGCCCCGGGACAGCAGTTTGAAGCTTTCTTT
.	TRBD1	TRBV5-1	TRBJ1-2	CASSLDRGTAYGYTF	TGCGCCAGCAGCTTGGATCGTGGGACAGCCTATGGCTACACCTTC
.	TRBD1	TRBV5-4	TRBJ2-7	CASSTTGGGEQYF	TGTGCCAGCAGCACAACAGGGGGCGGGGAGCAGTACTTC
few	.	TRBV30	TRBJ2-5	CAWDAGAGQETQYF	TGTGCCTGGGATGCTGGGGCGGGGCAAGAGACCCAGTACTTC
few	.	TRBV27	TRBJ2-1	CASSLSRALEQFF	TGTGCCAGCAGTTTATCTCGCGCTTTGGAGCAGTTCTTC
.	TRBD2	TRBV10-3	TRBJ2-5	CAIAGLAGGEETQYF	TGTGCCATCGCAGGACTAGCGGGGGGAGAAGAGACCCAGTACTTC